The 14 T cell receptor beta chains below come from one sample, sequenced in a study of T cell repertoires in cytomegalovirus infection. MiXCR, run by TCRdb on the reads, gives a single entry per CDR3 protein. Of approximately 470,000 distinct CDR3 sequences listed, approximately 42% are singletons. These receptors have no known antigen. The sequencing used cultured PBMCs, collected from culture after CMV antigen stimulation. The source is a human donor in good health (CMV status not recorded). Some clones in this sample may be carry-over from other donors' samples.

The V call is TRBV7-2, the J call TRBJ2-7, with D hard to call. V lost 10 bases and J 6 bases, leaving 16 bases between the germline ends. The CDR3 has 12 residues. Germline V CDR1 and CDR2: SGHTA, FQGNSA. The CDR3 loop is CANSPAVAEQYF. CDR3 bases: TGTGCCAACTCCCCCGCGGTGGCCGAGCAGTACTTC.

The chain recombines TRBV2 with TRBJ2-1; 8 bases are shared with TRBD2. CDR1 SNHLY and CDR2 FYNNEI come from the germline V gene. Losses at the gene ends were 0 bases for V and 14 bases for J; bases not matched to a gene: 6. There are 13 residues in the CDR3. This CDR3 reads CASSEAVGTRKFF. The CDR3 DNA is TGTGCCAGCAGTGAAGCGGTCGGGACTAGGAAGTTCTTC. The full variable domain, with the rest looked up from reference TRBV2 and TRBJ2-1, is EPEVTQTPSHQVTQMGQEVILRCVPISNHLYFYWYRQILGQKVEFLVSFYNNEISEKSEIFDDQFSVERPDGSNFTLKIRSTKLEDSAMYFCASSEAVGTRKFFGPGTRLTVL.

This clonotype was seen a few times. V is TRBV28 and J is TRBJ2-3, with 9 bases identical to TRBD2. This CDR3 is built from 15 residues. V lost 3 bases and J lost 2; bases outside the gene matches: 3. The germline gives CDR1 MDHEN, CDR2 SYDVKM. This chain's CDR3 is CASSFASGDTDTQYF. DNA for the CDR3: TGTGCCAGCAGTTTTGCTAGCGGGGACACAGATACGCAGTATTTT. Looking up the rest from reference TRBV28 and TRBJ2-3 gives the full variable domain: DVKVTQSSRYLVKRTGEKVFLECVQDMDHENMFWYRQDPGLGLRLIYFSYDVKMKEKGDIPEGYSVSREKKERFSLILESASTNQTSMYLCASSFASGDTDTQYFGPGTRLTVL.

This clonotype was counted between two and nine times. CDR3 coding DNA: TGTGCCAGCAGCTCGGACAGGGGGCGCTGGAATGAGCAGTTCTTC. Translation gives CASSSDRGRWNEQFF. The V and J genes are TRBV7-2 and TRBJ2-1; TRBD1 agrees at 11 bases. The CDR3 is 15 amino acids. V trimming: 4 bases; J trimming: 7 bases; junction bases outside the gene matches: 6. Looked up from germline, CDR1 is SGHTA and CDR2 is FQGNSA. Looking up the rest from reference TRBV7-2 and TRBJ2-1 gives the full variable domain: GAGVSQSPSNKVTEKGKDVELRCDPISGHTALYWYRQSLGQGLEFLIYFQGNSAPDKSGLPSDRFSAERTGGSVSTLTIQRTQQEDSAVYLCASSSDRGRWNEQFFGPGTRLTVL.

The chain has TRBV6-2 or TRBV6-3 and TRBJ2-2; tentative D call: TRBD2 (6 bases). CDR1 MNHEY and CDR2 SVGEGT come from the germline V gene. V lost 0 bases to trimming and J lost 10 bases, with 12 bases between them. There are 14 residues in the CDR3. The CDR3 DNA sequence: TGTGCCAGCAGTTACTCAGGAGGAGGGGAGGAGCTGTTTTTT. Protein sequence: CASSYSGGGEELFF.

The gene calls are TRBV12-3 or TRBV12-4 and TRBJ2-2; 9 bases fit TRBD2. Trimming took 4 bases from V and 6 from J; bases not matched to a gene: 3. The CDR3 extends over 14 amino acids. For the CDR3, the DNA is TGTGCCAGCAGTTCCAGCGGGGGGCCCGGGGAGCTGTTTTTT. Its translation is CASSSSGGPGELFF.

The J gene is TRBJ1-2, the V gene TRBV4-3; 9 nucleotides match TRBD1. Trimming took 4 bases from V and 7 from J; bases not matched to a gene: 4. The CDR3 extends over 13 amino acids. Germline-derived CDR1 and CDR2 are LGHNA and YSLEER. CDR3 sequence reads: CASSLGQGFGYTF. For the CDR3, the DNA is TGCGCCAGCAGCCTAGGACAGGGGTTTGGCTACACCTTC.

CDR3 DNA: TGTGCCAGCAGCTTTTCCAGCGGGATCAACGAGCAGTACTTC. Its protein is CASSFSSGINEQYF. The rearrangement links TRBV7-9 to TRBJ2-7, with 7 bases matching TRBD2. Germline V gene sequence: CDR1 SEHNR, CDR2 FQNEAQ (reference sequence). This CDR3 contains 14 residues. V was pared by 3 bases and J by 5 bases, with 7 bases of the junction left unmatched.

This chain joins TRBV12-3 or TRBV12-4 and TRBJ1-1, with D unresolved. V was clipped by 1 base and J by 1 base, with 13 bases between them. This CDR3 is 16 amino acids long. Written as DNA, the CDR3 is TGTGCCAGCAGTTTAGGTGTCTTCCAAACGAACACTGAAGCTTTCTTT. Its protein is CASSLGVFQTNTEAFF.

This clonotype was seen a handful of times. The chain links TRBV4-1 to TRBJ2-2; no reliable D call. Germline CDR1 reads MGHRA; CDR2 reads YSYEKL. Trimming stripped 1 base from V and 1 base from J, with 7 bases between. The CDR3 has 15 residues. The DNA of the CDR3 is TGCGCCAGCAGCCAAGTCCGGATGAACACCGGGGAGCTGTTTTTT. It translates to CASSQVRMNTGELFF.

For the CDR3, the DNA is TGTGCCAGCAGCTCCGAGATAGCGGGAGAGAACACCGGGGAGCTGTTTTTT. The encoded protein is CASSSEIAGENTGELFF. This chain joins TRBV7-8 and TRBJ2-2; 9 bases are a match to TRBD2. V lost 4 bases, J lost 1 base, and 7 bases stayed unmatched. Germline-derived CDR1 and CDR2 are SGHVS and FQNEAQ. The CDR3 length is 17 residues.

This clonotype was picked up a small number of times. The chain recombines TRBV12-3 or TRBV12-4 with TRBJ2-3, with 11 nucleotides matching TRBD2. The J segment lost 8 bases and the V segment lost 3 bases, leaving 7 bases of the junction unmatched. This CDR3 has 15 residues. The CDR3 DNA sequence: TGTGCCAGCAGTTTGAGGCTAGCGGGGGGCGGTACGCAGTATTTT. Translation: CASSLRLAGGGTQYF.

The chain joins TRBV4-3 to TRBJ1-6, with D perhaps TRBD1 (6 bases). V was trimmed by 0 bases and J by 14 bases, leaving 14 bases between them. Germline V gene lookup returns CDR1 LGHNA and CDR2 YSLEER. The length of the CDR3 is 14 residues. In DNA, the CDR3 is TGCGCCAGCAGCCAAGATAACAGGGTAATGGCCCTCCACTTT. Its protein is CASSQDNRVMALHF.

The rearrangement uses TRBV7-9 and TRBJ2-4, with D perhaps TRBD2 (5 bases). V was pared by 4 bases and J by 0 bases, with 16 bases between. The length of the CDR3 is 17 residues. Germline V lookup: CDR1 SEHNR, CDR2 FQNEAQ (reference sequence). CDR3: CASSSAAQGLAKNIQYF. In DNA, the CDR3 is TGTGCCAGCAGCTCCGCCGCCCAAGGACTAGCCAAAAACATTCAGTACTTC. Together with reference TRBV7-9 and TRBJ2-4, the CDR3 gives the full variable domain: DTGVSQNPRHKITKRGQNVTFRCDPISEHNRLYWYRQTLGQGPEFLTYFQNEAQLEKSRLLSDRFSAERPKGSFSTLEIQRTEQGDSAMYLCASSSAAQGLAKNIQYFGAGTRLSVL.